Following are 25 T cell receptor beta chains from one sample sequenced in a study of shared clonotypes between healthy human individuals. Method: immunoSEQ multiplex PCR; TCRdb's copy keeps in-frame clones and lacks some. The repertoire holds about 320,000 clones, with 80% to 90% as singletons. The sequencing input was memory CD8+ T cells sorted from blood. Subset denoted: CD45RO+ cells pooled with CCR7-negative TemRA cells. These receptors were collected from a man aged 18 to 29 in good health.

The CDR3, as DNA: TGCGCCAGCAGCCGAGAGCCCACAGGGGCCCCCTACGAGCAGTACTTC. Translation: CASSREPTGAPYEQYF. The chain is built from TRBV4-1 and TRBJ2-7; TRBD1 matches 7 bases. V lost 4 bases and J lost 2; bases outside the gene matches: 11. CDR3 length equals 16 residues. Germline V gives CDR1 MGHRA, CDR2 YSYEKL.

This chain links TRBV28 with TRBJ2-2; D unresolved. The CDR3 is made up of 14 amino acids. The germline V and J ends were trimmed by 6 bases and 5 bases, with 13 bases remaining between them. CDR1 is MDHEN and CDR2 is SYDVKM in the germline V gene. CDR3 sequence (DNA): TGTGCCAGCAGCCTCGAGACTGTGACCGGGGAGCTGTTTTTT. Its protein is CASSLETVTGELFF.

CDR3 protein: CASSLDPGSSYEQYF. Here the CDR3 DNA reads TGTGCCAGCAGCTTAGATCCGGGAAGCTCCTACGAGCAGTACTTC. This chain links TRBV13 with TRBJ2-7, with a tentative D call TRBD2 (5 bases). CDR1 is PRHDT, CDR2 FYEKMQ, per germline (reference sequence). Trimming removed 1 base at V and 0 bases at J, with 10 bases between. The CDR3 has 15 amino acids.

The V and J genes are TRBV27 and TRBJ2-7; no clear D gene. CDR1 and CDR2 (germline): MNHEY, SMNVEV (reference sequence). The CDR3 extends over 13 amino acids. V lost 2 bases, J lost 0 bases, and 5 bases lay in between. This CDR3 is CASSLDNSYEQYF. The DNA of the CDR3 is TGTGCCAGCAGTTTAGACAACTCCTACGAGCAGTACTTC.

The chain employs TRBV2 and TRBJ2-1, with TRBD2 matching 10 bases. The germline gives CDR1 SNHLY, CDR2 FYNNEI. J lost 0 bases, V lost 7 bases, and 9 bases had no gene match. This CDR3 comprises 17 residues. The chain's CDR3 is CASTPGLAVISYNEQFF. The CDR3 DNA is TGTGCCAGCACCCCCGGACTAGCGGTCATCTCCTACAATGAGCAGTTCTTC.

The chain combines TRBV5-1 with TRBJ2-1, with D uncertain. Trimming took 2 bases from V and 3 from J, leaving 6 bases between them. CDR1 is SGHRS and CDR2 is YFSETQ in the germline V gene. The CDR3 consists of 13 residues. In DNA, the CDR3 is TGCGCCAGCAGCTTTAACATCTACAATGAGCAGTTCTTC. As protein: CASSFNIYNEQFF.

V is TRBV4-1 and J is TRBJ1-6; the match to TRBD1 covers 7 bases. CDR1 is MGHRA and CDR2 is YSYEKL in the germline V gene. The junction had 1 base not matched to a gene; V was cut back by 3 bases and J by 5 bases. This CDR3 contains 14 residues. For the CDR3, the DNA is TGCGCCAGCAGCCAGGGACAGAATAATTCACCCCTCCACTTT. This translates into CASSQGQNNSPLHF.

The rearrangement links TRBV4-3 to TRBJ2-7, with TRBD2 identical over 11 bases. This CDR3 has 22 amino acids. CDR1 and CDR2 (germline): LGHNA, YSLEER. V was pared by 0 bases and J by 1 base, with 20 bases of the junction left unmatched. This chain's CDR3 is CASSQDLSRLAGIKYGSYEQYF. The CDR3 DNA follows: TGCGCCAGCAGCCAAGATTTATCCAGACTAGCGGGAATTAAGTATGGGTCCTACGAGCAGTACTTC.

The chain joins TRBV4-1 to TRBJ2-1; D gene unclear. Trimming pared 2 bases from V and 5 bases from J, leaving 10 bases between. CDR3 length: 14 amino acids. CDR1 is MGHRA, CDR2 YSYEKL, per germline. In DNA, the CDR3 is TGCGCCAGCAGCCAACAAACGATGCACAATGAGCAGTTCTTC. Translated: CASSQQTMHNEQFF.

The genes are TRBV19 and TRBJ1-1; no firm D call. V was clipped by 1 base and J by 4 bases, with 13 bases between them. From germline, CDR1 is LNHDA and CDR2 SQIVND (reference sequence). This CDR3 is built from 15 residues. The CDR3: CASSIAHGSGTEAFF. CDR3 bases: TGTGCCAGTAGTATAGCCCATGGGTCGGGCACTGAAGCTTTCTTT. Based on the CDR3 plus reference TRBV19 and TRBJ1-1, the full variable domain is DGGITQSPKYLFRKEGQNVTLSCEQNLNHDAMYWYRQDPGQGLRLIYYSQIVNDFQKGDIAEGYSVSREKKESFPLTVTSAQKNPTAFYLCASSIAHGSGTEAFFGQGTRLTVV.

The chain carries TRBV28 and TRBJ2-1, with TRBD1 as a possible D gene (5 bases). V was trimmed by 4 bases and J by 7 bases, leaving 17 bases between them. There are 15 residues in the CDR3. Germline V lookup: CDR1 MDHEN, CDR2 SYDVKM. The DNA of the CDR3 is TGTGCCAGCAGTTCAAGACAGCTACATTCGAATGAGCAGTTCTTC. Amino acids: CASSSRQLHSNEQFF.

The chain links TRBV5-1 to TRBJ2-5; 8 bases map to TRBD2. The germline CDR1 and CDR2 sequences are SGHRS and YFSETQ. Trimming at V came to 6 bases and at J to 2 bases, leaving 9 bases not matched to a gene. CDR3 length: 15 amino acids. The CDR3 nucleotides read TGCGCCAGCATTGGCGGGGGGACGATACAAGAGACCCAGTACTTC. Its translation is CASIGGGTIQETQYF. Full variable domain (rest looked up from reference TRBV5-1 and TRBJ2-5): KAGVTQTPRYLIKTRGQQVTLSCSPISGHRSVSWYQQTPGQGLQFLFEYFSETQRNKGNFPGRFSGRQFSNSRSEMNVSTLELGDSALYLCASIGGGTIQETQYFGPGTRLLVL.

The chain is built from TRBV6-1 and TRBJ1-2; no reliable D call. V lost 4 bases to trimming and J lost 1 base, with 7 bases between them. The length of the CDR3 is 13 residues. The V gene's germline CDR1 is MNHNS and CDR2 SASEGT. The CDR3 nucleotides are TGTGCCAGCAGTGCCGAGATTAACTATGGCTACACCTTC. This codes for CASSAEINYGYTF.

The V call is TRBV4-1, the J call TRBJ2-7; D unresolved. Trimming took off 0 bases at V and 0 bases at J, with 21 bases between the two ends. CDR3 length: 19 amino acids. Germline lookup yields CDR1 MGHRA and CDR2 YSYEKL. Here the CDR3 reads CASSQEYFTTTLASYEQYF. CDR3 sequence (DNA): TGCGCCAGCAGCCAAGAGTATTTTACAACGACTCTCGCCTCCTACGAGCAGTACTTC.

This rearrangement joins TRBV10-3 to TRBJ1-5; the D is unclear. Trimming removed 6 bases from V and 2 bases from J, with 8 bases in between. Germline CDR1 and CDR2: ENHRY and SYGVKD. This CDR3 spans 13 amino acids. The CDR3 region is CAIRAGGNQPQHF. CDR3 coding DNA: TGTGCCATCAGAGCAGGCGGCAATCAGCCCCAGCATTTT.

On this clone itself: The sample holds other DNA sequences that translate to the same CDR3. The chain combines TRBV11-2 with TRBJ2-7; D is unresolved. The CDR3 consists of 12 residues. Trimming cost V 0 bases and J 5 bases, with 5 bases left between them. Looked up from germline, CDR1 is SGHAT and CDR2 is FQNNGV. CDR3 protein: CASSLEGNEQYF. As DNA, the CDR3 is TGTGCCAGCAGCTTAGAGGGAAACGAGCAGTACTTC.

The V and J genes are TRBV7-9 and TRBJ1-6, with a tentative D call TRBD1 (5 bases). The length of the CDR3 is 14 residues. Trimming removed 0 bases at V and 10 bases at J, with 10 bases between. Germline V gene sequence: CDR1 SEHNR, CDR2 FQNEAQ (reference sequence). CDR3 DNA: TGTGCCAGCAGCTTAGCCCAGGGTTGCTCACCCCTCCACTTT. Amino acids: CASSLAQGCSPLHF.

This chain links TRBV5-4 with TRBJ1-1; D unresolved. Trimming cost V 1 base and J 1 base, with 5 bases left between them. CDR1 is SGHNT and CDR2 is YYREEE in the germline V gene (reference sequence). The CDR3 consists of 13 residues. The CDR3 sequence: CASSLNKNTEAFF. CDR3 nucleotide sequence: TGTGCCAGCAGCTTGAACAAGAACACTGAAGCTTTCTTT.

V gene TRBV27 combines with J gene TRBJ1-1, with D maybe TRBD1 (5 bases). Germline values: CDR1 MNHEY, CDR2 SMNVEV (reference sequence). Trimming left V 5 bases short and J 11 bases short, with 15 bases between. The CDR3 length is 12 residues. This CDR3 reads CASSPTNGGAFF. CDR3 coding DNA: TGTGCCAGCAGTCCAACAAACGGGGGGGCTTTCTTT.

The CDR3 DNA sequence: TGTGCCAGCAGCGATTCGGCTCGGGGAGAGAACTATGGCTACACCTTC. This codes for CASSDSARGENYGYTF. The chain is built from TRBV2 and TRBJ1-2; no reliable D call. V lost 6 bases and J lost 2, with 19 bases in between. Germline V gene data show CDR1 as SNHLY and CDR2 as FYNNEI. The CDR3 runs 16 residues.

The CDR3 bases are TGTGCCAGCAGCTTAGCCGGGACAAGGGGCTACACCTTC. This codes for CASSLAGTRGYTF. The chain links TRBV7-9 to TRBJ1-2; TRBD1 is a possible D gene (6 bases). CDR3 size: 13 residues. Germline values: CDR1 SEHNR, CDR2 FQNEAQ (reference sequence). Deletions cut 0 bases from V and 8 bases from J, with 10 bases between.

In regard to this clone: Mismatch with germline at one junction end may stem from a read error. This chain joins TRBV7-7 and TRBJ2-3; 9 bases are shared with TRBD2. Germline-derived CDR1 and CDR2 are SSHAT and FNYEAQ (reference sequence). The CDR3 spans 15 residues. This CDR3 reads CASSPTSGESDTQYF. Written as DNA, the CDR3 is TGTGCTAGCAGCCCGACTAGCGGAGAGTCCGATACGCAGTATTTT.

The chain uses TRBV28 and TRBJ2-1; TRBD1 matches at 7 bases. This CDR3 contains 14 residues. The germline gives CDR1 MDHEN, CDR2 SYDVKM. The V gene end was trimmed by 6 bases and the J gene end by 4 bases; junction bases not matched to a gene: 6. This CDR3 reads CASSPRDSYNEQFF. CDR3 nucleotide sequence: TGTGCCAGCAGCCCCCGGGACAGTTACAATGAGCAGTTCTTC.

A remark on this clone: This sample includes further DNA sequences coding for the same CDR3. V gene TRBV9 combines with J gene TRBJ1-1; 7 bases line up with TRBD1. Germline CDR1 and CDR2: SGDLS and YYNGEE. J was trimmed by 4 bases and V by 0 bases; bases with no gene match: 3. This CDR3 is 14 amino acids long. For the CDR3, the DNA is TGTGCCAGCAGCGTAGGAGGGGGCACCACTGAAGCTTTCTTT. Amino acid sequence: CASSVGGGTTEAFF. Full variable domain (rest looked up from reference TRBV9 and TRBJ1-1): DSGVTQTPKHLITATGQRVTLRCSPRSGDLSVYWYQQSLDQGLQFLIQYYNGEERAKGNILERFSAQQFPDLHSELNLSSLELGDSALYFCASSVGGGTTEAFFGQGTRLTVV.

V and J are TRBV6-5 and TRBJ2-1; no clear D gene. Trimming took off 2 bases at V and 3 bases at J, with 11 bases between the two ends. The CDR3 runs 15 residues. Germline loops: CDR1 MNHEY, CDR2 SVGAGI. CDR3 DNA sequence: TGTGCCAGCAGTTACAGGGAATCCCACTACAATGAGCAGTTCTTC. Amino acids: CASSYRESHYNEQFF.